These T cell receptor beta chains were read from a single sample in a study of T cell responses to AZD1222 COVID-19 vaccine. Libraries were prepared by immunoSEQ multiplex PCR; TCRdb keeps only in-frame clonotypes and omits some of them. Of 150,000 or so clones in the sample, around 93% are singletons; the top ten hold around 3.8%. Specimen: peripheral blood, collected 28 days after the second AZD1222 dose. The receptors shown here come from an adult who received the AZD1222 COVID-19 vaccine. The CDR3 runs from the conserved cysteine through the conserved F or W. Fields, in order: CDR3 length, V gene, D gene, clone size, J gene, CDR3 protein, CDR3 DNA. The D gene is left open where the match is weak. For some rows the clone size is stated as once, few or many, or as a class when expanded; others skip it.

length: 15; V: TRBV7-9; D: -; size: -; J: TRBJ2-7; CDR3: CASSSNGRASYEQYF; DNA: TGTGCCAGCAGCTCCAACGGACGGGCCTCCTACGAGCAGTACTTC
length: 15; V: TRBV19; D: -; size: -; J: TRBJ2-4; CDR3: CASSMWKDGKNIQYF; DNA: TGTGCCAGTAGTATGTGGAAGGATGGCAAAAACATTCAGTACTTC
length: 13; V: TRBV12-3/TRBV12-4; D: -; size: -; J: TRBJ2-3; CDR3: CASFPDRFPPQYF; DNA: TGTGCCAGCTTTCCAGACCGGTTCCCCCCGCAGTATTTT
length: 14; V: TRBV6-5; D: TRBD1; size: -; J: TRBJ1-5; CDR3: CAGGMGTVDQPQHF; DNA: TGTGCCGGAGGGATGGGGACAGTAGATCAGCCCCAGCATTTT
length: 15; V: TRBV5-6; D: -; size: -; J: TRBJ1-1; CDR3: CASSPSGTLNTEAFF; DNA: TGTGCCAGCAGCCCATCCGGGACACTGAACACTGAAGCTTTCTTT
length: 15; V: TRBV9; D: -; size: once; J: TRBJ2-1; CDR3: CASSPRAIGGNEQFF; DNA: TGTGCCAGCAGCCCCCGGGCCATAGGCGGCAATGAGCAGTTCTTC
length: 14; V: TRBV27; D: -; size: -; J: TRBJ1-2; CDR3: CASSLSFRGYGYTF; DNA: TGTGCCAGCAGTTTATCGTTCCGTGGCTATGGCTACACCTTC
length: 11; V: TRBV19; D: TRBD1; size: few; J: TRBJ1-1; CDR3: CACRQGRIAFF; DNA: TGTGCCTGCCGACAGGGGAGAATAGCTTTCTTT
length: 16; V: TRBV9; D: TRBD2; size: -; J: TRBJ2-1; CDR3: CASSQRTSGTYNEQFF; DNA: TGTGCCAGCAGCCAGAGGACTAGCGGAACATACAATGAGCAGTTCTTC
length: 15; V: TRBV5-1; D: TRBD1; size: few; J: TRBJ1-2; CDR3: CASSFRDRDFYGYTF; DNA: TGCGCCAGCAGCTTCCGGGACAGGGACTTCTATGGCTACACCTTC
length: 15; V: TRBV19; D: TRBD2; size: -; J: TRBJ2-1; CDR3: CASSSGRAIYDEQFF; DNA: TGTGCCAGTAGTAGCGGGAGGGCCATTTATGATGAGCAGTTCTTC
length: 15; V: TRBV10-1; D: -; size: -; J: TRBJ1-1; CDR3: CASSEFGGGNTEAFF; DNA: TGCGCCAGCAGTGAGTTTGGAGGTGGGAACACTGAAGCTTTCTTT
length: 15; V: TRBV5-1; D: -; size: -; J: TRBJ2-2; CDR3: CASSLAELGVGELFF; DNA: TGCGCCAGCAGCTTGGCCGAACTAGGAGTCGGGGAGCTGTTTTTT
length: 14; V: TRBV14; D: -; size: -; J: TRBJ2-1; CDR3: CASSQELGPNEQFF; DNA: TGTGCCAGCAGCCAGGAACTAGGTCCAAATGAGCAGTTCTTC
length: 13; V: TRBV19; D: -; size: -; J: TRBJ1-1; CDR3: CASSSRDMLEAFF; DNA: TGTGCCAGTAGTTCCCGGGACATGCTTGAAGCTTTCTTT
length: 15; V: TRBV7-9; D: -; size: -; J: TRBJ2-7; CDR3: CASIQLTGTHYEQYF; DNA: TGTGCCAGCATCCAACTGACGGGCACGCACTACGAGCAGTACTTC
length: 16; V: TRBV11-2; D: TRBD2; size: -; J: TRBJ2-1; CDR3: CASSTVGRVSYNEQFF; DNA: TGTGCCAGCAGCACTGTCGGGAGGGTGTCCTACAATGAGCAGTTCTTC
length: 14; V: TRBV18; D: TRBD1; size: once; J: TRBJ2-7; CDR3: CASSPPTGTYEQYF; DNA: TGTGCCAGCTCACCACCGACAGGGACCTACGAGCAGTACTTC
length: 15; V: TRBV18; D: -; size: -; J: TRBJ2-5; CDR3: CASSPIGASKETQYF; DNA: TGTGCCAGCTCACCAATCGGAGCGTCCAAAGAGACCCAGTACTTC
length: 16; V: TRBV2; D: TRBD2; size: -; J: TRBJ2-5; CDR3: CASSDPLAGEKETQYF; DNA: TGTGCCAGCAGTGACCCGCTAGCGGGTGAAAAAGAGACCCAGTACTTC
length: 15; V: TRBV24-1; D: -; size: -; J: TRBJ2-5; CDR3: CATSDYTQGGETQYF; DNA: TGTGCCACCAGTGATTATACACAGGGAGGAGAGACCCAGTACTTC
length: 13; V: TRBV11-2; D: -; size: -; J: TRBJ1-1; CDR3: CASNQGGGTEAFF; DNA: TGTGCCAGCAACCAAGGAGGGGGCACTGAAGCTTTCTTT
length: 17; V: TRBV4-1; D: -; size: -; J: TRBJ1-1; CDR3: CASSPLGTGTMNTEAFF; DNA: TGCGCCAGCAGCCCGCTAGGTACAGGGACTATGAACACTGAAGCTTTCTTT
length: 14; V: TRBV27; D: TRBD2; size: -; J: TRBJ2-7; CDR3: CASSFRGRGYEQYF; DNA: TGTGCCAGCAGTTTTCGAGGGAGGGGTTACGAGCAGTACTTC
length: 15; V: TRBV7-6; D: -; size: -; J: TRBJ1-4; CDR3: CASSLEQGFNEKLFF; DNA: TGTGCCAGCAGCTTAGAGCAAGGGTTTAATGAAAAACTGTTTTTT
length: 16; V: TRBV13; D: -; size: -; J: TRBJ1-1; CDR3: CASSSHPAGTNTEAFF; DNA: TGTGCCAGCAGCTCCCACCCCGCAGGTACGAACACTGAAGCTTTCTTT
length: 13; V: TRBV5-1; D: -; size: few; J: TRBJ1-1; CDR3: CASSLAKDTEAFF; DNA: TGCGCCAGCAGCTTGGCCAAAGACACTGAAGCTTTCTTT
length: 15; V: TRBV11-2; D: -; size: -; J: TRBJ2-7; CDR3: CASSLQRLRGHEQYF; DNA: TGTGCCAGCAGCTTACAGCGGCTCAGAGGCCACGAGCAGTACTTC
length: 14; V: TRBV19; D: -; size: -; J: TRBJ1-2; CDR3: CASSIAGTSDGYTF; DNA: TGTGCCAGTAGTATAGCAGGCACGTCGGATGGCTACACCTTC
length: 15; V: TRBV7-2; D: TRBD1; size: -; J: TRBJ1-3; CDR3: CASSLEGALQYTIYF; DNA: TGTGCCAGCAGCTTAGAGGGGGCCCTCCAATACACCATATATTTT
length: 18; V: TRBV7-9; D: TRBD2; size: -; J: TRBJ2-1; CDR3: CASSLPFRLAGNTHEQFF; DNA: TGTGCCAGCAGCTTACCGTTCCGACTAGCGGGAAATACCCATGAGCAGTTCTTC
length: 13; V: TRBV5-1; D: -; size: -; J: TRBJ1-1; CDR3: CASSQQGRTEAFF; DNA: TGCGCCAGCAGCCAACAGGGTCGAACTGAAGCTTTCTTT
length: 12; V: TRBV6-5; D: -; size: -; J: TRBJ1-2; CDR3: CASSRQVGGYTF; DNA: TGTGCCAGCTCTCGACAGGTGGGTGGCTACACCTTC
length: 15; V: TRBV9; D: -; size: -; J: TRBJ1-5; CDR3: CASSAEGQENQPQHF; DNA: TGTGCCAGCAGCGCAGAGGGGCAGGAAAATCAGCCCCAGCATTTT
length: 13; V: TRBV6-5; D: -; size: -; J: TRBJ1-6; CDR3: CASRPPYRAPLHF; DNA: TGTGCCAGCAGACCCCCCTACAGGGCACCCCTCCACTTT